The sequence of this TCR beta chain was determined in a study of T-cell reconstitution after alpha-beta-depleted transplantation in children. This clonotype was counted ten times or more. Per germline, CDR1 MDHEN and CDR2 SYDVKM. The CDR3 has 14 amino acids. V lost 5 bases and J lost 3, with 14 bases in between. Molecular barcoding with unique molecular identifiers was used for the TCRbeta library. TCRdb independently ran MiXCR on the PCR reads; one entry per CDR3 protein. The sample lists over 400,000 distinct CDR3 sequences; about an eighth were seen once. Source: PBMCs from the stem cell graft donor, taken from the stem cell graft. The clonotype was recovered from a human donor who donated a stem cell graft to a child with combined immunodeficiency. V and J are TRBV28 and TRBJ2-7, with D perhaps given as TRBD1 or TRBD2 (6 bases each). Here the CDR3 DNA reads TGTGCCAGCAGTGGGGGGCGCAGGTTCTACGAGCAGTACTTC. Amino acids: CASSGGRRFYEQYF.